One T cell receptor beta chain is described in this entry. What it binds is not known. The CDR3 totals 13 residues. Germline lookup yields CDR1 GTSNPN and CDR2 SVGIG (reference sequence). The V and J ends lost 2 bases and 6 bases respectively, with 14 bases between them. The data belong to a study of OX40 agonist ivuxolimab in advanced cancers. Study-level findings and limits: Some nonresponders likewise displayed low normalized T-cell clonal expansion.

Data came from immunoSEQ multiplex PCR; TCRdb stores just in-frame clones and leaves some out. The data contain roughly 80,000 clones, more than 85% of them singletons. The input for sequencing was CD4+ or CD8+ T cells sorted from blood, taken in a trial of the OX40 agonist ivuxolimab. The receptor's source is an adult with an advanced solid tumor such as melanoma, head and neck, liver or kidney cancer. The gene calls are TRBV30 and TRBJ2-7, with D possibly matching TRBD2 (6 bases). The CDR3 DNA is TGTGCCTGGAGTTTAACGCAGGGACTCGAGCAGTACTTC. It yields the protein CAWSLTQGLEQYF.